The clone carrying this T cell receptor beta chain occurred a few times. Its target is not known. This entry comes from a study of vaccination effects on CD4 cells after COVID-19. Findings and caveats of the study: Clones that were induced by infection or by vaccine showed marked contraction late after vaccination.

Assay used: immunoSEQ multiplex PCR; TCRdb lists only in-frame clones, some missing. This sample has about 38,000 clones, with 70% to 85% found just once. Before sequencing, viral peptide pools were used by the ViraFEST assay to expand antigen-specific CD4+ T cells. Following an approximately eleven-day culture, CD4+ T cells were purified. The cohort was immunized with two doses of either the BNT162b2 or mRNA-1273 vaccine. Sequencing used CD4+ T cells from PBMCs cultured with HCoV-NL63 spike peptides, obtained after COVID-19 vaccination. The receptor comes from a human donor who received a COVID-19 vaccine. Some clones in this sample may be carry-over from other donors' samples.

As DNA, the CDR3 is TGTGCCAGTAGTATACAACACTACAATGAGCAGTTCTTC. It encodes CASSIQHYNEQFF. The chain has TRBV19 and TRBJ2-1; no clear D. V was clipped by 2 bases and J by 3 bases, with 5 bases between them. The CDR3 sequence is 13 residues long. The germline V gene has CDR1 LNHDA and CDR2 SQIVND (reference sequence).